The 14 T cell receptor beta chains listed next were all sequenced from one sample in a study of Japanese encephalitis immunity and Zika vaccine responses. Peptide pools at about 0.94 ug/mL each stimulated CFSE-labeled PBMCs over an approximately 6-day culture. Live CD56-CD19-CD16-CD3+CD4+ cells with low CFSE were sorted unfixed as proliferating CD4 T cells. TCRdb analysed the 5' RACE reads with MiXCR anew, one entry per CDR3 protein. The sample shows some 600 distinct CDR3 sequences, roughly 2% of them seen only once. Sample: antigen-activated CD4+ T cells from blood, cultured, taken during a Zika inactivated vaccine study. The receptors were sampled from an adult man who received an inactivated Zika virus vaccine.

This clonotype occurred many times. The chain combines TRBV5-1 with TRBJ2-3; 9 positions agree with TRBD1. J was trimmed by 0 bases and V by 4 bases; bases with no gene match: 6. Germline values: CDR1 SGHRS, CDR2 YFSETQ. CDR3 size: 16 residues. CDR3 sequence: CASSAQGQGSTDTQYF. The CDR3 region has the DNA TGCGCCAGCAGCGCCCAGGGACAGGGAAGCACAGATACGCAGTATTTT.

This clonotype is large (0.1 to 1%) by share. This chain joins TRBV4-3 and TRBJ2-2; 8 bases are shared with TRBD2. CDR1 is LGHNA, CDR2 YSLEER, per germline. The CDR3 contains 15 residues. The trim removed 4 bases at V and 6 bases at J, leaving 7 bases unmatched. The chain's CDR3 is CASSPTLGGAGELFF. The CDR3 bases are TGCGCCAGCAGCCCCACCCTCGGGGGGGCCGGGGAGCTGTTTTTT.

Relative to its sample, this clonotype is hyperexpanded. This rearrangement joins TRBV12-3 or TRBV12-4 to TRBJ1-6, with unresolved D. This CDR3 comprises 14 residues. The V end lost 3 bases, the J end lost 10 bases, and 13 bases lay between the germline ends. The CDR3 here is CASSFSTGGSPLHF. In nucleotides, the CDR3 is TGTGCCAGCAGTTTTAGTACCGGAGGGTCACCCCTCCACTTT.

Relative to its sample, this clonotype is large. The V and J genes are TRBV4-3 and TRBJ2-5, with 10 bases lining up with TRBD2. V was clipped by 1 base and J by 2 bases; unmatched bases: 4. Per the germline V gene, CDR1 is LGHNA and CDR2 is YSLEER. The CDR3 has 16 residues. CDR3 in amino acids: CASSQVASGGQETQYF. CDR3 coding DNA: TGCGCCAGCAGCCAAGTTGCTAGCGGGGGACAAGAGACCCAGTACTTC.

By share, this clonotype counts as large (0.1 to 1%). V and J are TRBV6-2 or TRBV6-3 and TRBJ2-3; D is uncertain. V shed 6 bases and J shed 9 bases, with 13 bases lying between them. The CDR3 contains 12 residues. Germline CDR1 MNHEY, CDR2 SVGEGT. CDR3 loop: CASSPPSFTQYF. CDR3 coding DNA: TGTGCCAGCAGCCCGCCTAGTTTCACGCAGTATTTT.

Relative to its sample, this clonotype is medium-sized. The V gene is TRBV12-3 or TRBV12-4, the J gene TRBJ1-4, with D uncertain. Trimming took off 3 bases at V and 1 base at J, with 15 bases between the two ends. The CDR3 covers 17 residues. The CDR3 coding sequence is TGTGCCAGCAGTTTCACAGTCGGGCCCGGAACTAATGAAAAACTGTTTTTT. Translated, it gives CASSFTVGPGTNEKLFF.

This clonotype is medium-sized (0.01 to 0.1%). This sequence joins TRBV5-1 and TRBJ2-4; TRBD1 might be the D (6 bases). V was shortened by 4 bases and J by 9 bases, with 17 bases between the two germline ends. Germline V gene lookup returns CDR1 SGHRS and CDR2 YFSETQ. This CDR3 is 14 amino acids long. CDR3 in DNA: TGCGCCAGCAGCCCACTGACAGGTAGTGGCATTCAGTACTTC. Its translation is CASSPLTGSGIQYF. The whole variable domain, remainder taken from reference TRBV5-1 and TRBJ2-4, is KAGVTQTPRYLIKTRGQQVTLSCSPISGHRSVSWYQQTPGQGLQFLFEYFSETQRNKGNFPGRFSGRQFSNSRSEMNVSTLELGDSALYLCASSPLTGSGIQYFGAGTRLSVL.

In its sample, this clonotype ranks as medium-sized (0.01 to 0.1%). The chain employs TRBV12-3 or TRBV12-4 and TRBJ2-2; TRBD1 matches 7 bases. The CDR3 covers 15 residues. With 7 bases clipped from V and 4 bases from J, the junction kept 9 bases outside the gene matches. The CDR3 coding sequence is TGTGCCAGCACCCAGGGACAGCTGATCACCGGGGAGCTGTTTTTT. It yields the protein CASTQGQLITGELFF.

This clonotype came up once. This may be a read error: a much more frequent sequence differs by one nucleotide. The rearrangement links TRBV10-3 to TRBJ2-2, with D perhaps assigned TRBD1 or TRBD2 (5 bases each). The CDR3 has 16 amino acids. In germline, CDR1 is ENHRY, CDR2 SYGVKD. CDR3 protein: CATSGAGGTHTGELFF. As DNA, the CDR3 is TGTGCCACCAGTGGGGCCGGAGGAACTCACACCGGGGAGCTGTTTTTT.

By frequency in the sample, this clonotype is medium-sized. V gene TRBV20-1 combines with J gene TRBJ1-1; 7 positions match TRBD1. CDR3 length equals 16 residues. The ends lost 5 bases at V and 0 bases at J; junction bases unmatched: 12. Per the germline V gene, CDR1 is DFQATT and CDR2 is SNEGSKA (reference sequence). Here the CDR3 reads CSAGIPGQSMNTEAFF. The CDR3, as DNA: TGCAGTGCTGGGATCCCGGGACAGTCTATGAACACTGAAGCTTTCTTT.

This clonotype counts as large. The gene calls are TRBV29-1 and TRBJ1-5, with 8 bases fitting TRBD1. Germline CDR1 SQVTM, CDR2 ANQGSEA. The CDR3 is made up of 14 amino acids. After removal of 8 bases from V and 0 bases from J, the junction contained 6 bases not matched to a gene. In DNA, the CDR3 is TGCAGCATACCGACAGGGGATAGCAATCAGCCCCAGCATTTT. Protein: CSIPTGDSNQPQHF.

In this sample, this clonotype turned up many times. The J gene is TRBJ1-2, the V gene TRBV18; 7 nucleotides agree with TRBD1. V shed 4 bases and J 3 bases; nucleotides not matched to a gene: 5. CDR1 is KGHSH and CDR2 is LQKENI in the germline V gene. The CDR3 is made up of 14 amino acids. The CDR3 DNA is TGTGCCAGCTCACGGGGACAGACCGACTATGGCTACACCTTC. Translation: CASSRGQTDYGYTF.

This clonotype is large. The chain combines TRBV10-3 with TRBJ2-1, with 7 bases identical to TRBD1. The CDR3 is 19 amino acids. Germline CDR1 ENHRY, CDR2 SYGVKD. V dropped 7 bases and J dropped 1; count of bases not matched to a gene: 19. CDR3 coding DNA: TGTGCCATCATTACCGGGACAGAGGGAGTTCGATATTCCTACAATGAGCAGTTCTTC. Translated, it gives CAIITGTEGVRYSYNEQFF.

In its sample, this clonotype is medium-sized (0.01 to 0.1%). The chain links TRBV6-5 to TRBJ1-1; D may be TRBD1 (5 bases). Looked up from germline, CDR1 is MNHEY and CDR2 is SVGAGI. V dropped 5 bases and J dropped 11 bases, with 15 bases sitting between them. The CDR3 contains 12 residues. The CDR3 protein is CASSVAGRVAFF. The CDR3 DNA sequence: TGTGCCAGCAGTGTAGCGGGGCGCGTCGCTTTCTTT.